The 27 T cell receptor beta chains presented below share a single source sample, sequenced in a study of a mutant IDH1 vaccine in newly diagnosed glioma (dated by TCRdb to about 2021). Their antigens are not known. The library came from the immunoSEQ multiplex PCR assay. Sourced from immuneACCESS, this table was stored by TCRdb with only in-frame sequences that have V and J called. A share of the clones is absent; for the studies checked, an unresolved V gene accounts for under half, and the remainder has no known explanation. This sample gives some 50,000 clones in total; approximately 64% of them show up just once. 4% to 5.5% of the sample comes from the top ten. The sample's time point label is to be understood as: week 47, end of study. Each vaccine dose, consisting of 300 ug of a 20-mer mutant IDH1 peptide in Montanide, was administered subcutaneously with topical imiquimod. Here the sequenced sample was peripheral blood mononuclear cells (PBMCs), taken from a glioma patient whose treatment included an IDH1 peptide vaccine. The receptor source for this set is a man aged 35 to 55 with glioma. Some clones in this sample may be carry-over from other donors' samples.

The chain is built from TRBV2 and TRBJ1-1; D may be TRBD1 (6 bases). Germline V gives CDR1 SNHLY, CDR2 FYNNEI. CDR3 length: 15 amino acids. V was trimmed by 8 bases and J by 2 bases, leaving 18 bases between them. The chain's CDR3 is CASFSLRTANTEAFF. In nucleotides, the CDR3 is TGTGCCAGCTTCAGCCTCCGGACAGCCAACACTGAAGCTTTCTTT.

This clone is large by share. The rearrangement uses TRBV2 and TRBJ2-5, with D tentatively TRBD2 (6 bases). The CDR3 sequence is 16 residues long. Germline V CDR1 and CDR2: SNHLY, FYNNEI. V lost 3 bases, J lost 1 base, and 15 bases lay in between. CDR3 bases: TGTGCCAGCAGTGACTTTGGAGGGCAGAGCCAAGAGACCCAGTACTTC. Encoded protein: CASSDFGGQSQETQYF.

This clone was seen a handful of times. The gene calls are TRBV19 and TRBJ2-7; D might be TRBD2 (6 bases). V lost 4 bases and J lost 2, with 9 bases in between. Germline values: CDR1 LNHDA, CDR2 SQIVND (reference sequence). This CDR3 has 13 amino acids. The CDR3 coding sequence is TGTGCCAGTAGTACGCGGACTACCTACGAGCAGTACTTC. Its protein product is CASSTRTTYEQYF.

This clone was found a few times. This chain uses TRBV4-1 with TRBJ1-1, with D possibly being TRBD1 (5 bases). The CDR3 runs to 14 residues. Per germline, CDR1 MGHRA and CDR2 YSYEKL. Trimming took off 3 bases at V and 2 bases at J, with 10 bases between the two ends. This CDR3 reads CASSHSRGNTEAFF. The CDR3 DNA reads TGCGCCAGCAGCCATAGTAGGGGAAACACTGAAGCTTTCTTT.

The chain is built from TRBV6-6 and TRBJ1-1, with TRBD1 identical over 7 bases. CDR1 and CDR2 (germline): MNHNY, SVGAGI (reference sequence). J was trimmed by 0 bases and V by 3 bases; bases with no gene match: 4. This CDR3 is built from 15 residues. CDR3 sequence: CASSYSGQMNTEAFF. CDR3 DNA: TGTGCCAGCAGTTATTCGGGACAGATGAACACTGAAGCTTTCTTT.

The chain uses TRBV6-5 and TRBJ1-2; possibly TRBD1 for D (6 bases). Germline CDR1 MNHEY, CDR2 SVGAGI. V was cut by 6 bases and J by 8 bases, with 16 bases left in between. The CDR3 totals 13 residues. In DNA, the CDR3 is TGTGCCAGCAGACCCGACAGGACGGGGGGCTACACCTTC. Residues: CASRPDRTGGYTF.

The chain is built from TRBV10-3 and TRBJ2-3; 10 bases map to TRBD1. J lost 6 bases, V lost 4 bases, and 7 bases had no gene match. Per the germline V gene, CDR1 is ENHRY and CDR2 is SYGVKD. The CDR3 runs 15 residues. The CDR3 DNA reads TGTGCCATCAGTGGGACAGGGGGTCATGGGGATACGCAGTATTTT. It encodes CAISGTGGHGDTQYF.

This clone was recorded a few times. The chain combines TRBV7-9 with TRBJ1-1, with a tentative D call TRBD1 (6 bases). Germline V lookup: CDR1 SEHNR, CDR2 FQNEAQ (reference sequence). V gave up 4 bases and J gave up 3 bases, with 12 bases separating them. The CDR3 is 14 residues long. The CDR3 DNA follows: TGTGCCAGCAGCTACCGGGACACCTACACTGAAGCTTTCTTT. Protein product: CASSYRDTYTEAFF.

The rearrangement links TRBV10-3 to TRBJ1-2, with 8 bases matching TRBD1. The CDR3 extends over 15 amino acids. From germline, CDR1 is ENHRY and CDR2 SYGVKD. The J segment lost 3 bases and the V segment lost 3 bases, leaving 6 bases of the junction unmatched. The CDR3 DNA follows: TGTGCCATCAGTGACGGCAGGGGGCAGGACTATGGCTACACCTTC. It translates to CAISDGRGQDYGYTF.

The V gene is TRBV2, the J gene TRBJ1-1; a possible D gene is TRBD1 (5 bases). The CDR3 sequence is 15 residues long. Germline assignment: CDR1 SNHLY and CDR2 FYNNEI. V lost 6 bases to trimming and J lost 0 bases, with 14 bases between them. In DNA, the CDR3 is TGTGCCAGCAGCTTGGACAAAATCATGAACACTGAAGCTTTCTTT. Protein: CASSLDKIMNTEAFF.

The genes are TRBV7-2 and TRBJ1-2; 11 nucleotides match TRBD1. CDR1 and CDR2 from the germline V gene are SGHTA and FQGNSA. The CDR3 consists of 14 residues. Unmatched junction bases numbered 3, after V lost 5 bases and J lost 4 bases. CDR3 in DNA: TGTGCCAGCAGCCCGGGGACAGGGGGCTATGGCTACACCTTC. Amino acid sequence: CASSPGTGGYGYTF. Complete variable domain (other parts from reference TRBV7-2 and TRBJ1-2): GAGVSQSPSNKVTEKGKDVELRCDPISGHTALYWYRQSLGQGLEFLIYFQGNSAPDKSGLPSDRFSAERTGGSVSTLTIQRTQQEDSAVYLCASSPGTGGYGYTFGSGTRLTVV.

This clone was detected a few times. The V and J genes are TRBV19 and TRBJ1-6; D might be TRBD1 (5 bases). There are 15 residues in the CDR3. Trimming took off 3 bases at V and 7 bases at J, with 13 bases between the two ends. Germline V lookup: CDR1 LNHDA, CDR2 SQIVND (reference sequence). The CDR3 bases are TGTGCCAGTAGTATGGGGCAGGCGAGCAATTCACCCCTCCACTTT. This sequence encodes CASSMGQASNSPLHF.

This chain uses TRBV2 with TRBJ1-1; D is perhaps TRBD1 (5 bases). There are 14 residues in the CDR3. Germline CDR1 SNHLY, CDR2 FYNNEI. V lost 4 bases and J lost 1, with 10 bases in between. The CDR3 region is CASSVGTRNTEAFF. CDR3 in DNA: TGTGCCAGCAGTGTTGGGACCCGGAACACTGAAGCTTTCTTT.

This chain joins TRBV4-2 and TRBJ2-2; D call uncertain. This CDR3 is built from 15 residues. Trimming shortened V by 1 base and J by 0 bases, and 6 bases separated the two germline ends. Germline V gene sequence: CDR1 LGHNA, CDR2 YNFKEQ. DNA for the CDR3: TGTGCCAGCAGCCAAGGGCATACGAACACCGGGGAGCTGTTTTTT. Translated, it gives CASSQGHTNTGELFF.

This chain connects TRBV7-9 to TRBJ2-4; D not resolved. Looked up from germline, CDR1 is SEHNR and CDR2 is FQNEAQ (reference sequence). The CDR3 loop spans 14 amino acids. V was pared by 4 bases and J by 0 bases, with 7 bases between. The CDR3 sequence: CASSSSLAKNIQYF. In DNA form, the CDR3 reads TGTGCCAGCAGCTCCTCCCTAGCCAAAAACATTCAGTACTTC.

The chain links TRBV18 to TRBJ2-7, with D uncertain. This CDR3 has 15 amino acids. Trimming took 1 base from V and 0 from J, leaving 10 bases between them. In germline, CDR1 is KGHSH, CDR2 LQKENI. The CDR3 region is CASSPLLAVSYEQYF. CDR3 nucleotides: TGTGCCAGCTCACCACTTTTGGCGGTCTCCTACGAGCAGTACTTC.

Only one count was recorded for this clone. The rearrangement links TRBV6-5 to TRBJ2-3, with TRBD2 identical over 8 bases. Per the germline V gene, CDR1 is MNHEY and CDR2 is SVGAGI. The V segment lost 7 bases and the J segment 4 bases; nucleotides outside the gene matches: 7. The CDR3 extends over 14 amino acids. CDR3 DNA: TGTGCCAGCACGGCGGGGGGCGAGGCAGATACGCAGTATTTT. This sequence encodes CASTAGGEADTQYF.

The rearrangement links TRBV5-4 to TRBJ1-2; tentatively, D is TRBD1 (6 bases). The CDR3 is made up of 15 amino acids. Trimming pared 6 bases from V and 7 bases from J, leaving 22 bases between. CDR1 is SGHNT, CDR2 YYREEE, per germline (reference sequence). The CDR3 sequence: CASTTGGQLASGYTF. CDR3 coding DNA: TGTGCCAGCACCACGGGGGGGCAATTAGCATCTGGCTACACCTTC. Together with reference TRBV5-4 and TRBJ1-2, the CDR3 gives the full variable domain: ETGVTQSPTHLIKTRGQQVTLRCSSQSGHNTVSWYQQALGQGPQFIFQYYREEENGRGNFPPRFSGLQFPNYSSELNVNALELDDSALYLCASTTGGQLASGYTFGSGTRLTVV.

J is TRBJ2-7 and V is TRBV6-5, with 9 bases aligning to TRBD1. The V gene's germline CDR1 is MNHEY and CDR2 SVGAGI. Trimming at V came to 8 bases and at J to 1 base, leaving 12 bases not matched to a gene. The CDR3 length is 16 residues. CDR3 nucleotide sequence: TGTGCCAGCCGTTCAGGAGGGACAGGGAGATCCTACGAGCAGTACTTC. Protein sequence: CASRSGGTGRSYEQYF.

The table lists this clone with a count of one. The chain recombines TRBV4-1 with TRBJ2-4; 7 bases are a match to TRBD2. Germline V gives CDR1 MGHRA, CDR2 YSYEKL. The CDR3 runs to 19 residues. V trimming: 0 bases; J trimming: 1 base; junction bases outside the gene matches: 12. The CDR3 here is CASSQELGGVRDAKNIQYF. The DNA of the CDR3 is TGCGCCAGCAGCCAAGAATTGGGGGGGGTGAGGGACGCCAAAAACATTCAGTACTTC.

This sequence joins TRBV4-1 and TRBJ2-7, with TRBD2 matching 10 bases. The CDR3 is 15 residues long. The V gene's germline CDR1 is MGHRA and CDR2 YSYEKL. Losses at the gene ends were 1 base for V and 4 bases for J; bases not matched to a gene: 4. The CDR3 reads CASSQGASGGYEQYF. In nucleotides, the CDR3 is TGCGCCAGCAGCCAAGGAGCTAGCGGGGGATACGAGCAGTACTTC.

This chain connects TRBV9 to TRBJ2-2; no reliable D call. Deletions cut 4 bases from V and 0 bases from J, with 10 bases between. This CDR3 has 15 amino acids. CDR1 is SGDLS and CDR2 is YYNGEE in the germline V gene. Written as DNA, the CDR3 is TGTGCCAGCAGCCGAAACAATCCGAACACCGGGGAGCTGTTTTTT. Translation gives CASSRNNPNTGELFF.

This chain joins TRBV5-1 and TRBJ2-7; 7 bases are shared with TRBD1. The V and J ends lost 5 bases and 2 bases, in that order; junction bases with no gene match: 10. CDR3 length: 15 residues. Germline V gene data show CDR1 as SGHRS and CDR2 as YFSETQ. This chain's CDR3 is CASRPRTGDPYEQYF. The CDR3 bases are TGCGCCAGCAGGCCACGTACAGGGGACCCCTACGAGCAGTACTTC.

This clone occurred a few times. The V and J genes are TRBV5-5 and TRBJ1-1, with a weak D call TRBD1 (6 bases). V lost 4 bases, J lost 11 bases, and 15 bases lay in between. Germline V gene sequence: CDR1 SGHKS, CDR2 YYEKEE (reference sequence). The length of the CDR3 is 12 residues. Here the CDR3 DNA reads TGTGCCAGCAGCGCCACAGGGTTGTGGGCTTTCTTT. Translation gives CASSATGLWAFF. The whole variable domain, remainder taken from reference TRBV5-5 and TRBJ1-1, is DAGVTQSPTHLIKTRGQQVTLRCSPISGHKSVSWYQQVLGQGPQFIFQYYEKEERGRGNFPDRFSARQFPNYSSELNVNALLLGDSALYLCASSATGLWAFFGQGTRLTVV.

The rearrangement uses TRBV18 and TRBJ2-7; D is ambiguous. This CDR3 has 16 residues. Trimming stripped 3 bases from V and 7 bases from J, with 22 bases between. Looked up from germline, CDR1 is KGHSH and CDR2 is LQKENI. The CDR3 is CASSPPGRAAMREQYF. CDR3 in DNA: TGTGCCAGCTCACCCCCTGGTAGGGCCGCAATGAGAGAGCAGTACTTC.

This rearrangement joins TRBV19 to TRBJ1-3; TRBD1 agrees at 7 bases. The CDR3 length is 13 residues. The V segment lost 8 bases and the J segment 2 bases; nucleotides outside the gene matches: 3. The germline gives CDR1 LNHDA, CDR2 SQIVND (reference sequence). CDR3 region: CASRDRAGNTIYF. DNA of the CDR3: TGTGCCAGTCGAGACAGGGCTGGAAACACCATATATTTT.

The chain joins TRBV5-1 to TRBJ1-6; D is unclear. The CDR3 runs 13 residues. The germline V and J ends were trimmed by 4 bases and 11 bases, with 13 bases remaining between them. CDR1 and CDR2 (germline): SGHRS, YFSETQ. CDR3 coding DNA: TGCGCCAGCAGCGACCAAAGAGGGACACCCCTCCACTTT. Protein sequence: CASSDQRGTPLHF.